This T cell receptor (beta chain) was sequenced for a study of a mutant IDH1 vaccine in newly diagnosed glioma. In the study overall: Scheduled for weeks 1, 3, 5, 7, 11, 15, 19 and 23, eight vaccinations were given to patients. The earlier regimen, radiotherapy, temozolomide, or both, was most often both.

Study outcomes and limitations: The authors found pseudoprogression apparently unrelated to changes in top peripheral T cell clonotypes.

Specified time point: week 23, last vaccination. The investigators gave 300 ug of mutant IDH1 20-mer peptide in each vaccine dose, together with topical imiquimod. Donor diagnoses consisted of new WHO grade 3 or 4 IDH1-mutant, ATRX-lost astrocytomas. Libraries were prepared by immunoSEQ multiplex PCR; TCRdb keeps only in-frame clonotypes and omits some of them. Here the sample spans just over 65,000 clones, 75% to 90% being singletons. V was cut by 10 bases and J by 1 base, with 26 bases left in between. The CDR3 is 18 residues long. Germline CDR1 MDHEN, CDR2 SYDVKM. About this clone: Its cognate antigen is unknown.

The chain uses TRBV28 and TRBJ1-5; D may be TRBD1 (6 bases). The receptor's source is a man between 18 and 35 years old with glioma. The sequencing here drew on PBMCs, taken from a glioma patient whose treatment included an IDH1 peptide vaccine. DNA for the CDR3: TGTGCCACTAGTTACCGGACAGTGGGGTTGACGAGCAATCAGCCCCAGCATTTT. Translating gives CATSYRTVGLTSNQPQHF.